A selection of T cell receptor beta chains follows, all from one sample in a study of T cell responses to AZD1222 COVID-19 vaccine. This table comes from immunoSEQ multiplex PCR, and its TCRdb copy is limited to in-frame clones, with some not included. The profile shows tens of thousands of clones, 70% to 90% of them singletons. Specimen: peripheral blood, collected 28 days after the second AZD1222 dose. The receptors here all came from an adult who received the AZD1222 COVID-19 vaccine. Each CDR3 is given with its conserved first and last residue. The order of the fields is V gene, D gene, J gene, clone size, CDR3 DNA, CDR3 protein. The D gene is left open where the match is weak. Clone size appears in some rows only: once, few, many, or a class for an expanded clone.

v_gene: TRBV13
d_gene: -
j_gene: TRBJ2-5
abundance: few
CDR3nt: TGTGCCAGCAGCTTAGCCCCGCAAGAGACCCAGTACTTC
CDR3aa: CASSLAPQETQYF

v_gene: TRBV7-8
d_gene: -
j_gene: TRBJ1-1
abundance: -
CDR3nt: TGTGCCAGCAGCCCGGGACGGAGGAACACTGAAGCTTTCTTT
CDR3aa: CASSPGRRNTEAFF

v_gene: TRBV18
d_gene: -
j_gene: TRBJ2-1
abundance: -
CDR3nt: TGTGCCAGCTCACCAAGAGGACAGAACTACAATGAGCAGTTCTTC
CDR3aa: CASSPRGQNYNEQFF

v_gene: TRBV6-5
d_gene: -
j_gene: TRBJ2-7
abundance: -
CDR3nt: TGTGCCAGCAAGGGGGGCCCCTACGAGCAGTACTTC
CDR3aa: CASKGGPYEQYF

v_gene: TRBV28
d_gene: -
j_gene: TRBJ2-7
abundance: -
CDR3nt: TGTGCCAGCAGCCTAGGACAGATCTCCTACGAGCAGTACTTC
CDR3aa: CASSLGQISYEQYF

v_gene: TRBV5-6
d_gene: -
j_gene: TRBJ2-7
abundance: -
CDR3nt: TGTGCCAGCAGCTCAGGATCCCACGAGCAGTACTTC
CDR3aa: CASSSGSHEQYF

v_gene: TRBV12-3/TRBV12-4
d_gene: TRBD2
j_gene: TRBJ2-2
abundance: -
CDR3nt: TGTGCCGGACCTAGCGGGGAGGCCGGGGAGCTGTTTTTT
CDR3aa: CAGPSGEAGELFF

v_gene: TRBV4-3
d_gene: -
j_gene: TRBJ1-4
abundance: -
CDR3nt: TGCGCCAGCAGCCCGACTTCCCCGGGACCCCCAGGGGAAAAACTGTTTTTT
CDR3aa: CASSPTSPGPPGEKLFF

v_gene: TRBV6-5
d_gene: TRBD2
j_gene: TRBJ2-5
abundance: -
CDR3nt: TGTGCCAGCAGCCCCGGGAGGATGGGAGAGACCCAGTACTTC
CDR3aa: CASSPGRMGETQYF

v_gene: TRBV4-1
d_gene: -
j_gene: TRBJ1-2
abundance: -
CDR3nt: TGCGCCAGCAGCCAAGGACAGGTTTTGAGCGGCTACACCTTC
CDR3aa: CASSQGQVLSGYTF

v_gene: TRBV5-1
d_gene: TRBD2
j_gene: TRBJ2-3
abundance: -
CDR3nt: TGCGCCAGCAGCTTAGGACTAGTGGGAGGGATGGATACGCAGTATTTT
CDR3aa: CASSLGLVGGMDTQYF

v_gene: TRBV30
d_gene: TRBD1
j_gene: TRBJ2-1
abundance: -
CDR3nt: TGTGCCTGCCTCCGGGACAGGGTGTCAACTGGCTCCTACAATGAGCAGTTCTTC
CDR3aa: CACLRDRVSTGSYNEQFF

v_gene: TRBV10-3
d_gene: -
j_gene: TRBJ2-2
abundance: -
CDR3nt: TGTGCCATCAGCGGGCCGACAGCTATTAACACCGGGGAGCTGTTTTTT
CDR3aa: CAISGPTAINTGELFF

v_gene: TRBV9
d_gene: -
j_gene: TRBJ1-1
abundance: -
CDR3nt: TGTGCCAGCAGCCCGTGGGGTCAGAACACTGAAGCTTTCTTT
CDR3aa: CASSPWGQNTEAFF

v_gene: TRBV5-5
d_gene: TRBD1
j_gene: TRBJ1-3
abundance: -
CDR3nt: TGTGCCAGCAGCCCAACGGAGGGGGCTCTTGGGGACACCATATATTTT
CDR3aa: CASSPTEGALGDTIYF

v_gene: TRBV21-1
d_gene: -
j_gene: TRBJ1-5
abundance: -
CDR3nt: TGTGCCAGCAGCAACAAACAGGGGAGCAATCAGCCCCAGCATTTT
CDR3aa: CASSNKQGSNQPQHF

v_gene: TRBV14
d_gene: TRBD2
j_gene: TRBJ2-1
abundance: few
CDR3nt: TGTGCCAGCAGCCAAGTTGTGTCTAGCGGGGGGGAAGTACAGCAGTTCTTC
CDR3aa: CASSQVVSSGGEVQQFF

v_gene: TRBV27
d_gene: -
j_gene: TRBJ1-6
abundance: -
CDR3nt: TGTGCCAGCAGTTACTATAATTCACCCCTCCACTTT
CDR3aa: CASSYYNSPLHF

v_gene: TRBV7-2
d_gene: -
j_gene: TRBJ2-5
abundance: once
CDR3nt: TGTGCCAGCAGCTTAGGGGTCTTAGAGACCCAGTACTTC
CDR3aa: CASSLGVLETQYF

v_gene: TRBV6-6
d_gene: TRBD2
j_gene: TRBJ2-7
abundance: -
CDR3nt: TGTGCCAGCAGTCCCCCCTTGGGACTTCTAGCGGGGAGAAACTACGAGCAGTACTTC
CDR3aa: CASSPPLGLLAGRNYEQYF

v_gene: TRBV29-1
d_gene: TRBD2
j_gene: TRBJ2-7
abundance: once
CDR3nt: TGCAGCGCCCGGTCCGGGACTACCTACGAGCAGTACTTC
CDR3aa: CSARSGTTYEQYF

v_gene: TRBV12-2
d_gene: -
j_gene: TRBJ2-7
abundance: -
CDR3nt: TGTGCAAGTCGCTTAGAGGCTCTAGTCGTAGTTTACGAGCAGTACTTC
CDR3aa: CASRLEALVVVYEQYF

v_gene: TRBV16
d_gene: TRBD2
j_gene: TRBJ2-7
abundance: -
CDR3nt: TGTGCCAGCAGCCCAATAGGACTAGGCGAGCAGTACTTC
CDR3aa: CASSPIGLGEQYF

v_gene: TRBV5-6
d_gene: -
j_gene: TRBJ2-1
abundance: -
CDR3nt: TGTGCCAGCAGCTTCCCCCTAGGTCAGGGGGGCTACAATGAGCAGTTCTTC
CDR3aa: CASSFPLGQGGYNEQFF

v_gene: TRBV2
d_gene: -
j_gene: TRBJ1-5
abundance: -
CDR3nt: TGTGCCAGCACCGGCTATAGCAATCAGCCCCAGCATTTT
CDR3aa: CASTGYSNQPQHF

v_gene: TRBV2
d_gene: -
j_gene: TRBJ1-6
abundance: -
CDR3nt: TGTGCCAGCAGTGATGGGCAGGGAGTAAGTTCACCCCTCCACTTT
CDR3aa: CASSDGQGVSSPLHF

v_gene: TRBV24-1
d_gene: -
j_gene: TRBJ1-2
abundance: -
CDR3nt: TGTGCCACCAGTGATTTCTTCGGTTTTAGTGATGAGAACTATGGCTACACCTTC
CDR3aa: CATSDFFGFSDENYGYTF

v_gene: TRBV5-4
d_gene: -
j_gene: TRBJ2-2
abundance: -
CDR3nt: TGTGCCAGCAGCTTGGGGGACTTAAACACCGGGGAGCTGTTTTTT
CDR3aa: CASSLGDLNTGELFF

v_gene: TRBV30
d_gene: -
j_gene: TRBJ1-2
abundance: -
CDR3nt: TGTGCCTGGAAAGGAAGTAGGGGGGGAGATGGCTACACCTTC
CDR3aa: CAWKGSRGGDGYTF

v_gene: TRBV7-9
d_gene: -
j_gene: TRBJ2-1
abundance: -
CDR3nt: TGTGCCAGCGGGGTATACAATGAGCAGTTCTTC
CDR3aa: CASGVYNEQFF

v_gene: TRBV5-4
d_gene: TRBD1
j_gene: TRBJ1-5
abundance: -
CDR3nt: TGTGCCAGCAGCCCGGGACAGGGCTTATCACAGCCCCAGCATTTT
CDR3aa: CASSPGQGLSQPQHF

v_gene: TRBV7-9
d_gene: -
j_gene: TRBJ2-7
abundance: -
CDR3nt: TGTGCCAGCAGCTTAAGGCCCGGGGGTCTGGAGGAGCAGTACTTC
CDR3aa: CASSLRPGGLEEQYF

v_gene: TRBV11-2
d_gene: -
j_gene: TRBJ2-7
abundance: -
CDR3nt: TGTGCCAGCAGCTTAGGGTACTACGAGCAGTACTTC
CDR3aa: CASSLGYYEQYF

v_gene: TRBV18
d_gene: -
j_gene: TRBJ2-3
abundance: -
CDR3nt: TGTGCCAGCTCACCCCCTCTTGAAGGGGCAGATACGCAGTATTTT
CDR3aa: CASSPPLEGADTQYF